This TCR beta chain was obtained from a study of shared clonotypes between healthy human individuals. The overall study: Each donor's CD4 naive and CD4 memory cells filled three plates apiece, CD8 naive two, and CD8 memory one. Study-wide results and caveats: Around 5.3% of naive CD4 clonotypes were shared across several donors. In having few donors, the study represented limited genetic and exposure-history diversity.

This clone has just a few counts. Antigen unknown. Germline CDR1 reads ENHRY; CDR2 reads SYGVKD. CDR3 length: 12 amino acids. V lost 4 bases and J 4 bases, leaving 7 bases between the germline ends. Clones were sequenced by immunoSEQ multiplex PCR, and TCRdb holds only the in-frame ones, with some missing. The sample yields 950,000 to 1,300,000 clones, approximately 70% seen once. This sequence originates from a man younger than 30 in good health. This sequence joins TRBV10-3 and TRBJ1-2; D unresolved. The sequenced sample was memory CD4+ T cells sorted from blood. Subset noted: CD45RA-negative fraction. The CDR3 here is CAISGGVYGYTF. CDR3 DNA sequence: TGTGCCATCAGTGGGGGAGTCTATGGCTACACCTTC.